This TCR beta chain was found in a study of regulatory T cells in long-lasting Graves disease. Study in general: The term persistent Graves' disease signified upward of 5 years on antithyroid drugs with positive TSH receptor antibodies. Broader study findings: The analysis examined peripheral blood only and excluded thyroid tissue.

Specified time point: persistent/refractory GD, antithyroid drugs over 5 years with positive TRAb. PBMC RNA was the source of the TCR library. The CDR3 consists of 14 residues. Germline V gives CDR1 KGHDR, CDR2 SFDVKD. With regard to this clonotype: The antigen remains unidentified. A junction end diverges from the germline sequence, so it may reflect a read error.

Building of the TCR beta libraries involved iRepertoire HTBI primers and Arm-PCR of CDR3 regions. Each CDR3 protein gets one entry after TCRdb re-called the multiplex PCR reads with MiXCR. The sample contains fewer than 400,000 distinct CDR3 sequences, less than 25% of which appear only once. The sequence came from a female donor with Graves disease. V usage is TRBV24-1 and J usage is TRBJ2-1; D unclear. Sequenced here: peripheral blood mononuclear cells (PBMCs), sampled when the disease was refractory, from a patient treated with antithyroid drugs. This CDR3 reads CATSDLALDNEQFF. Written as DNA, the CDR3 is TGTGCCACCAGTGATTTGGCTCTAGACAACGAGCAGTTCTTC.